Presented here are 19 T cell receptor beta chains from one specimen sequenced in a study of T cell responses to AZD1222 COVID-19 vaccine. Repertoires were generated with immunoSEQ multiplex PCR, while TCRdb's copy carries only in-frame clones and drops some. In the table there are more than 85,000 clones, around nine tenths of which are singletons. Material: peripheral blood, obtained 28 days after the second AZD1222 dose. Every receptor here comes from an adult who received the AZD1222 COVID-19 vaccine.

This sequence joins TRBV4-3 and TRBJ2-7; perhaps D is TRBD1 or TRBD2 (5 bases each). Deletions cut 3 bases from V and 7 bases from J, with 16 bases between. This CDR3 comprises 14 residues. In germline, CDR1 is LGHNA, CDR2 YSLEER. The CDR3 loop reads CASSQILGRHEQYF. DNA for the CDR3: TGCGCCAGCAGCCAGATTCTGGGACGGCATGAGCAGTACTTC.

This chain joins TRBV11-3 and TRBJ2-1; 7 bases map to TRBD1. From germline, CDR1 is SGHNT and CDR2 YENEEA. CDR3 size: 15 residues. V lost 5 bases to trimming and J lost 0 bases; unmatched junction nucleotides: 4. CDR3 protein: CASSMRQGSYNEQFF. The CDR3, as DNA: TGTGCCAGCAGCATGAGACAGGGCTCCTACAATGAGCAGTTCTTC.

The chain's CDR3 is CASSHEQGFGYGYTF. As DNA, the CDR3 is TGTGCCAGCAGCCATGAACAGGGATTCGGATATGGCTACACCTTC. The J gene is TRBJ1-2, the V gene TRBV3-1 (or the pseudogene TRBV3-2), with D maybe TRBD1 (6 bases). The CDR3 covers 15 residues. V lost 3 bases and J lost 5, with 16 bases in between. The germline V gene has CDR1 LGHDT and CDR2 YNNKEL (reference sequence).

This clone was observed once. The chain employs TRBV7-8 and TRBJ1-2; 7 bases line up with TRBD1. The CDR3 covers 14 residues. Per the germline V gene, CDR1 is SGHVS and CDR2 is FQNEAQ. With 2 bases clipped from V and 6 bases from J, the junction kept 6 bases outside the gene matches. The CDR3 is CASSLRQGGDGYTF. In nucleotides, the CDR3 is TGTGCCAGCAGCTTACGACAGGGTGGCGATGGCTACACCTTC.

This CDR3 reads CASSPGGVDTQYF. CDR3 nucleotide sequence: TGTGCCAGCTCACCAGGAGGGGTCGATACGCAGTATTTT. This chain connects TRBV18 to TRBJ2-3; D possibly corresponds to TRBD2 (6 bases). V lost 2 bases and J 6 bases, leaving 9 bases between the germline ends. The CDR3 contains 13 residues. Per the germline V gene, CDR1 is KGHSH and CDR2 is LQKENI.

V is TRBV7-2 and J is TRBJ2-4; D unresolved. The CDR3 loop spans 15 amino acids. CDR1 and CDR2 from the germline V gene are SGHTA and FQGNSA. Trimming took off 5 bases at V and 1 base at J, with 12 bases between the two ends. The CDR3 loop is CASSTGRRAKNIQYF. The CDR3 nucleotides are TGTGCCAGCAGCACGGGCCGGCGGGCCAAAAACATTCAGTACTTC. Full variable domain (rest looked up from reference TRBV7-2 and TRBJ2-4): GAGVSQSPSNKVTEKGKDVELRCDPISGHTALYWYRQSLGQGLEFLIYFQGNSAPDKSGLPSDRFSAERTGGSVSTLTIQRTQQEDSAVYLCASSTGRRAKNIQYFGAGTRLSVL.

The gene calls are TRBV6-1 and TRBJ1-5; D unclear. Per germline, CDR1 MNHNS and CDR2 SASEGT. The CDR3 consists of 12 residues. Trimming stripped 7 bases from V and 3 bases from J, with 7 bases between. The CDR3 reads CASIGDNQPQHF. Here the CDR3 DNA reads TGTGCCAGCATCGGTGACAATCAGCCCCAGCATTTT.

This sequence joins TRBV5-4 and TRBJ2-3; D not certain. Per germline, CDR1 SGHNT and CDR2 YYREEE (reference sequence). The CDR3 contains 14 residues. V was clipped by 0 bases and J by 2 bases, with 7 bases between them. CDR3 in DNA: TGTGCCAGCAGCTTGGAGCTACTCACAGATACGCAGTATTTT. This encodes CASSLELLTDTQYF.

This chain connects TRBV11-1 to TRBJ2-3; D is ambiguous. Germline V gene data show CDR1 as SGHAT and CDR2 as FQDESV (reference sequence). The CDR3 consists of 14 residues. V lost 5 bases, J lost 6 bases, and 15 bases lay in between. The CDR3 DNA reads TGTGCCAGCAGCCTAACCTCCCGGACGGATACGCAGTATTTT. Residues: CASSLTSRTDTQYF.

V gene TRBV6-5 combines with J gene TRBJ1-2; tentatively, D is TRBD1 (6 bases). The germline V and J ends were trimmed by 4 bases and 11 bases, with 20 bases remaining between them. The CDR3 has 14 residues. Looked up from germline, CDR1 is MNHEY and CDR2 is SVGAGI. CDR3 residues: CASSWTESRPPYTF. CDR3 nucleotide sequence: TGTGCCAGCAGTTGGACAGAAAGTCGACCCCCATACACCTTC.

V and J are TRBV5-4 and TRBJ1-2; TRBD1 matches at 10 bases. With V trimmed by 5 bases and J by 7 bases, 5 bases remained unmatched. The CDR3 covers 13 residues. The germline gives CDR1 SGHNT, CDR2 YYREEE (reference sequence). CDR3 protein: CASRPGTGVGYTF. CDR3 sequence (DNA): TGTGCCAGCAGGCCCGGGACAGGGGTTGGCTACACCTTC. The full variable domain, with the rest looked up from reference TRBV5-4 and TRBJ1-2, is ETGVTQSPTHLIKTRGQQVTLRCSSQSGHNTVSWYQQALGQGPQFIFQYYREEENGRGNFPPRFSGLQFPNYSSELNVNALELDDSALYLCASRPGTGVGYTFGSGTRLTVV.

The chain joins TRBV6-2 or TRBV6-3 to TRBJ2-2; 7 bases match TRBD1. The CDR3 has 13 residues. The V segment lost 5 bases and the J segment 6 bases; nucleotides outside the gene matches: 3. Per the germline V gene, CDR1 is MNHEY and CDR2 is SVGEGT. Here the CDR3 DNA reads TGTGCCAGCAGTGGGACAGAGGCCGGGGAGCTGTTTTTT. Encoded protein: CASSGTEAGELFF.

The CDR3 spells CASSQDTDRAPNSNQPQHF. The CDR3 nucleotides read TGCGCCAGCAGCCAAGACACAGACAGGGCTCCCAATAGCAATCAGCCCCAGCATTTT. V and J are TRBV4-3 and TRBJ1-5; 7 nucleotides agree with TRBD1. Germline CDR1 and CDR2: LGHNA and YSLEER. V shed 0 bases and J 0 bases; nucleotides not matched to a gene: 11. The CDR3 loop spans 19 amino acids.

The V call is TRBV7-3, the J call TRBJ1-6; 8 bases line up with TRBD1. Unmatched junction bases numbered 11, after V lost 6 bases and J lost 13 bases. The CDR3 runs 14 residues. Germline V gene data show CDR1 as SGHTA and CDR2 as FQGTGA. In DNA form, the CDR3 reads TGTGCCAGCAGTCGCGGACAGGGTCGACCCCCCCTCCACTTT. Protein: CASSRGQGRPPLHF.

This clone has more than one count but fewer than ten. This sequence joins TRBV5-4 and TRBJ1-2; D uncertain. With 2 bases removed from V and 8 bases from J, the gap between germline ends came to 19 bases. CDR3 length equals 15 residues. The germline gives CDR1 SGHNT, CDR2 YYREEE (reference sequence). The CDR3 loop reads CASSLSNGLSRGYTF. Written as DNA, the CDR3 is TGTGCCAGCAGCTTAAGTAACGGACTGTCGCGGGGCTACACCTTC.

Notes on this clone: Other DNA sequences of this sample code for an identical CDR3. The chain uses TRBV30 and TRBJ1-6; a weak D match, TRBD1 (5 bases). Trimming took off 0 bases at V and 10 bases at J, with 13 bases between the two ends. Germline values: CDR1 GTSNPN, CDR2 SVGIG (reference sequence). This CDR3 spans 14 amino acids. The CDR3 reads CAWSVRQGYSPLHF. For the CDR3, the DNA is TGTGCCTGGAGTGTTCGGCAGGGTTACTCACCCCTCCACTTT.

The CDR3 loop reads CASSQDWGRDTQYF. The DNA of the CDR3 is TGTGCCAGCAGCCAAGATTGGGGGAGAGATACGCAGTATTTT. The V and J genes are TRBV3-1 (or the pseudogene TRBV3-2) and TRBJ2-3, with D possibly called TRBD1 or TRBD2 (5 bases each). V lost 0 bases, J lost 5 bases, and 9 bases lay in between. This CDR3 comprises 14 residues. The germline V gene encodes CDR1 LGHDT and CDR2 YNNKEL (reference sequence).

This clone is a singleton in its sample. This chain links TRBV19 with TRBJ2-7; D not certain. Per germline, CDR1 LNHDA and CDR2 SQIVND (reference sequence). The length of the CDR3 is 12 residues. Trimming left V 7 bases short and J 3 bases short, with 10 bases between. The CDR3 coding sequence is TGTGCCAGTATTGAGGACCACTACGAGCAGTACTTC. Translated: CASIEDHYEQYF.

The J gene is TRBJ2-5, the V gene TRBV6-1; D is uncertain. The CDR3 contains 11 residues. The V end lost 3 bases, the J end lost 3 bases, and 2 bases lay between the germline ends. Germline V lookup: CDR1 MNHNS, CDR2 SASEGT. CDR3: CASSDEETQYF. CDR3 nucleotide sequence: TGTGCCAGCAGTGACGAAGAGACCCAGTACTTC.